One and the same sample provided the 22 T cell receptor beta chains below, sequenced in a study of response to subunit inactivated influenza vaccine. TCRdb re-analysed the RT-PCR reads in MiXCR, keeping a single row per CDR3 protein. This sample has 400,000 to 650,000 distinct CDR3 sequences; 6.5% to 8% occur once, and the top ten carry roughly 13%. The source material was PBMCs from blood, sampled roughly 24 months after vaccination. The receptors stem from a man aged 45-69 years who received an inactivated influenza vaccine.

There are a few counts of this clonotype. The chain combines TRBV6-1 with TRBJ1-1; 7 positions match TRBD1. The CDR3 is 14 residues long. J was trimmed by 1 base and V by 5 bases; bases with no gene match: 4. The germline V gene has CDR1 MNHNS and CDR2 SASEGT. CDR3 loop: CASSIRGSNTEAFF. In DNA form, the CDR3 reads TGTGCCAGCAGTATCAGGGGGTCGAACACTGAAGCTTTCTTT.

The V call is TRBV28, the J call TRBJ1-1; no firm D call. Germline V gene lookup returns CDR1 MDHEN and CDR2 SYDVKM. V lost 9 bases, J lost 0 bases, and 11 bases lay in between. CDR3 length equals 13 residues. CDR3: CASFWVMNTEAFF. The CDR3 DNA is TGTGCCAGTTTTTGGGTTATGAACACTGAAGCTTTCTTT. Full variable domain (missing parts from reference TRBV28 and TRBJ1-1): DVKVTQSSRYLVKRTGEKVFLECVQDMDHENMFWYRQDPGLGLRLIYFSYDVKMKEKGDIPEGYSVSREKKERFSLILESASTNQTSMYLCASFWVMNTEAFFGQGTRLTVV.

V usage is TRBV20-1 and J usage is TRBJ2-5; TRBD2 agrees at 14 bases. With V trimmed by 1 base and J by 5 bases, 12 bases remained unmatched. This CDR3 region has 18 residues. Germline V gene data show CDR1 as DFQATT and CDR2 as SNEGSKA (reference sequence). The CDR3 DNA is TGCAGTGCTAGAGTTTACGGGACTAGCGGGAGACCCTGGGAGACCCAGTACTTC. This translates into CSARVYGTSGRPWETQYF.

The table lists this clonotype with many counts. The J gene is TRBJ2-5, the V gene TRBV5-1; maybe TRBD1 (5 bases). Germline CDR1 and CDR2: SGHRS and YFSETQ. CDR3 length: 15 amino acids. The germline V and J ends were trimmed by 4 bases and 1 base, with 14 bases remaining between them. DNA of the CDR3: TGCGCCAGCAGCCAAAATCTTGGGGCCCAAGAGACCCAGTACTTC. This sequence encodes CASSQNLGAQETQYF. The variable domain in full, with the rest retrieved from reference TRBV5-1 and TRBJ2-5, is KAGVTQTPRYLIKTRGQQVTLSCSPISGHRSVSWYQQTPGQGLQFLFEYFSETQRNKGNFPGRFSGRQFSNSRSEMNVSTLELGDSALYLCASSQNLGAQETQYFGPGTRLLVL.

The V gene is TRBV6-2 or TRBV6-3, the J gene TRBJ2-5, with 9 nucleotides matching TRBD1. Trimming at V came to 8 bases and at J to 2 bases, leaving 6 bases not matched to a gene. Germline CDR1 is MNHEY and CDR2 is SVGEGT. The CDR3 runs 14 residues. In DNA, the CDR3 is TGTGCCAGCCACAGGGGGCGCGGGCAAGAGACCCAGTACTTC. Protein sequence: CASHRGRGQETQYF.

A few counts support this clonotype. The chain carries TRBV15 and TRBJ2-1, with 11 nucleotides matching TRBD2. This CDR3 is built from 14 residues. V lost 7 bases, J lost 7 bases, and 6 bases stayed unmatched. Germline-derived CDR1 and CDR2 are LNHNV and YYDKDF (reference sequence). Here the CDR3 reads CATTPRTSGNEQFF. The CDR3 DNA follows: TGTGCCACCACCCCAAGGACTAGCGGGAATGAGCAGTTCTTC.

V usage is TRBV5-1 and J usage is TRBJ2-6; possibly TRBD1 or TRBD2 for D (5 bases each). The V gene lost 0 bases and the J gene lost 4 bases, with 11 bases spanning the gap. This CDR3 region has 16 residues. CDR1 SGHRS and CDR2 YFSETQ come from the germline V gene. As DNA, the CDR3 is TGCGCCAGCAGCTTGGCCGCAGGGACCGGGGCCAACGTCCTGACTTTC. As protein: CASSLAAGTGANVLTF.

This clonotype was observed a handful of times. The V call is TRBV12-3 or TRBV12-4, the J call TRBJ2-7, with TRBD1 as a possible D gene (5 bases). The V end was cut by 6 bases, the J end by 7 bases, with 25 bases between. The CDR3 loop spans 16 amino acids. The CDR3 DNA reads TGTGCCAGCAGCTACCGACCGCGGTCCAGGGTTGGAGAGCAGTACTTC. The encoded protein is CASSYRPRSRVGEQYF.

This chain connects TRBV20-1 to TRBJ2-3; possibly TRBD2 for D (5 bases). The germline gives CDR1 DFQATT, CDR2 SNEGSKA (reference sequence). The CDR3 is 15 residues long. V lost 2 bases to trimming and J lost 0 bases, with 12 bases between them. The CDR3 DNA is TGCAGTGCTAGATGGCCTAGCAGCAGCACAGATACGCAGTATTTT. It is translated as CSARWPSSSTDTQYF.

This clonotype was observed a few times. This chain connects TRBV7-9 to TRBJ2-1; 7 nucleotides line up with TRBD1. In germline, CDR1 is SEHNR, CDR2 FQNEAQ (reference sequence). CDR3 length: 14 amino acids. Trimming took 4 bases from V and 5 from J; bases not matched to a gene: 5. CDR3 in DNA: TGTGCCAGCAGCTCCCACAGGGGAAACAATGAGCAGTTCTTC. This gives the protein CASSSHRGNNEQFF. Complete variable domain (other parts from reference TRBV7-9 and TRBJ2-1): DTGVSQNPRHKITKRGQNVTFRCDPISEHNRLYWYRQTLGQGPEFLTYFQNEAQLEKSRLLSDRFSAERPKGSFSTLEIQRTEQGDSAMYLCASSSHRGNNEQFFGPGTRLTVL.

This clonotype occurred many times. The chain recombines TRBV12-3 or TRBV12-4 with TRBJ2-4; D could derive from TRBD1 or TRBD2 (6 bases each). This CDR3 is built from 14 residues. The V end lost 3 bases, the J end lost 3 bases, and 9 bases lay between the germline ends. DNA for the CDR3: TGTGCCAGCAGTTTCAGGGGAGGCAAAAACATTCAGTACTTC. Translated: CASSFRGGKNIQYF.

The rearrangement links TRBV29-1 to TRBJ2-3, with 8 bases lining up with TRBD1. This CDR3 region has 13 residues. Germline CDR1 and CDR2: SQVTM and ANQGSEA. V gave up 7 bases and J gave up 1 base; unmatched junction bases: 4. The CDR3 region is CSGRQGRTDTQYF. In DNA, the CDR3 is TGCAGCGGTCGACAGGGGCGCACAGATACGCAGTATTTT.

The V gene is TRBV28, the J gene TRBJ2-5; D might be TRBD1 or TRBD2, each matching 5 bases. CDR3 length: 13 amino acids. Trimming pared 7 bases from V and 5 bases from J, leaving 14 bases between. Germline V gene sequence: CDR1 MDHEN, CDR2 SYDVKM. DNA of the CDR3: TGTGCCAGCAAAACCGGGACGCCGGAGACCCAGTACTTC. Protein product: CASKTGTPETQYF.

This clonotype was found a few times. The V gene is TRBV28, the J gene TRBJ2-7, with D perhaps matching TRBD2 (5 bases). Trimming left V 4 bases short and J 2 bases short, with 9 bases between. This CDR3 is built from 13 residues. Germline CDR1 reads MDHEN; CDR2 reads SYDVKM. This CDR3 is CASSSGYPYEQYF. DNA of the CDR3: TGTGCCAGCAGTTCGGGATACCCCTACGAGCAGTACTTC.

This clonotype was observed at least ten times. The chain employs TRBV4-2 and TRBJ2-1; 9 bases are a match to TRBD1. The CDR3 has 17 residues. Germline V gives CDR1 LGHNA, CDR2 YNFKEQ. The V gene end was trimmed by 0 bases and the J gene end by 2 bases; junction bases not matched to a gene: 5. This CDR3 is CASSQEWDRAAYNEQFF. CDR3 DNA: TGTGCCAGCAGCCAAGAATGGGACAGGGCCGCCTACAATGAGCAGTTCTTC.

This clonotype was seen repeatedly, ten times or more. This chain joins TRBV20-1 and TRBJ2-7, with no clear D. Between the trimmed V and J ends, which lost 3 bases and 4 bases, there was a span of 13 bases. The CDR3 runs 13 residues. Germline CDR1 is DFQATT and CDR2 is SNEGSKA (reference sequence). The CDR3 coding sequence is TGCAGTGCTAGCTATACGCTCCCGTACGAGCAGTACTTC. It yields the protein CSASYTLPYEQYF.

A few counts support this clonotype. The CDR3 region is CASSYGTPGQGVETQYF. As DNA, the CDR3 is TGCGCCAGCAGCTACGGAACTCCGGGACAGGGTGTTGAGACCCAGTACTTC. This chain links TRBV5-1 with TRBJ2-5; 9 bases agree with TRBD1. The length of the CDR3 is 17 residues. Unmatched junction bases numbered 14, after V lost 3 bases and J lost 5 bases. The germline V gene has CDR1 SGHRS and CDR2 YFSETQ.

This chain joins TRBV24-1 and TRBJ2-7, with 8 bases lining up with TRBD1. V trimming: 0 bases; J trimming: 5 bases; junction bases outside the gene matches: 2. The germline V gene has CDR1 KGHDR and CDR2 SFDVKD. This CDR3 comprises 14 residues. CDR3 region: CATSDLRQGNEQYF. DNA for the CDR3: TGTGCCACCAGTGATTTGAGACAGGGGAACGAGCAGTACTTC.

This clonotype was recorded a few times. The chain recombines TRBV20-1 with TRBJ2-5; D is possibly TRBD1 (5 bases). Trimming shortened V by 3 bases and J by 5 bases, and 16 bases separated the two germline ends. In germline, CDR1 is DFQATT, CDR2 SNEGSKA (reference sequence). This CDR3 has 14 residues. The CDR3 nucleotides are TGCAGTGCTAGCGCCGGACAAATGAGGGAGACCCAGTACTTC. Translation: CSASAGQMRETQYF.

This clonotype was counted only a few times. The chain links TRBV7-2 to TRBJ2-1; perhaps TRBD2 as D (5 bases). CDR3 length equals 15 residues. The germline V gene encodes CDR1 SGHTA and CDR2 FQGNSA. V was cut by 7 bases and J by 0 bases, with 13 bases left in between. The CDR3, as DNA: TGTGCCAGCACCCAAGGGAGAAGCTCCTACAATGAGCAGTTCTTC. Amino acids: CASTQGRSSYNEQFF.

There are many counts of this clonotype. The chain has TRBV12-3 or TRBV12-4 and TRBJ1-1; D not certain. The V end lost 3 bases, the J end lost 2 bases, and 7 bases lay between the germline ends. The CDR3 has 13 amino acids. The DNA for the CDR3 is TGTGCCAGCAGTTTCACAGCTAACACTGAAGCTTTCTTT. Translated: CASSFTANTEAFF.

In its sample, this clonotype was seen many times. The genes are TRBV7-2 and TRBJ2-2; D remains ambiguous. This CDR3 comprises 14 residues. Trimming took off 1 base at V and 0 bases at J, with 3 bases between the two ends. CDR1 and CDR2 (germline): SGHTA, FQGNSA. CDR3 sequence (DNA): TGTGCCAGCAGCTTAGTAGCGAACACCGGGGAGCTGTTTTTT. Translating it yields CASSLVANTGELFF.